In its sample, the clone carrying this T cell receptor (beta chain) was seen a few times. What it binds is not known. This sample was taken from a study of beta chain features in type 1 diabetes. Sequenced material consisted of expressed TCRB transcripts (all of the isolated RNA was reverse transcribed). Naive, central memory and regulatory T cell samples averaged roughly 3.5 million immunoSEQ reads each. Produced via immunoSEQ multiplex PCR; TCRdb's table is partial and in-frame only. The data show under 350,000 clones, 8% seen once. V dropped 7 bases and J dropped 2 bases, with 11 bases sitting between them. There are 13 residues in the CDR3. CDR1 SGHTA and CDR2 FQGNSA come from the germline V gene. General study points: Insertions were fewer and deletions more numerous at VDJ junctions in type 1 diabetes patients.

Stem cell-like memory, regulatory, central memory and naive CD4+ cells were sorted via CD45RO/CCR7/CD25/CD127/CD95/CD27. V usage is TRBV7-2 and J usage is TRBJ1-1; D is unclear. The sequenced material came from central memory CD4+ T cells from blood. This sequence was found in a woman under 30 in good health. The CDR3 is CASTLDLNTEAFF. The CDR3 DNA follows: TGTGCCAGCACCCTGGACCTCAACACTGAAGCTTTCTTT.